The 28 T cell receptor beta chains reported below all come from one sample, sequenced in a study of cytomegalovirus exposure and HLA in healthy donors. The PCR ran on 60 Vbeta and 13 Jbeta primers. The repertoire was sequenced with immunoSEQ multiplex PCR; TCRdb's copy has only in-frame clones and lacks some. The data show about 98,000 clones, 75% to 85% seen once. Sequencing input: PBMCs. Receptors were obtained from a man aged 18 to 29 in good health and CMV-seropositive.

The rearrangement links TRBV7-9 to TRBJ2-5, with a weak D call TRBD1 (5 bases). Germline-derived CDR1 and CDR2 are SEHNR and FQNEAQ (reference sequence). The ends were cut back, 4 bases at V and 3 bases at J, with 15 bases in the middle. The CDR3 covers 15 residues. This CDR3 is CASSSRGVYEETQYF. DNA of the CDR3: TGTGCCAGCAGCTCAAGGGGTGTCTATGAAGAGACCCAGTACTTC.

The chain has TRBV29-1 and TRBJ1-2; D gene unclear. Germline CDR1 and CDR2: SQVTM and ANQGSEA. This CDR3 region has 16 residues. V lost 3 bases, J lost 5 bases, and 22 bases lay in between. CDR3 sequence reads: CSVDPPPAQKTYGYTF. The CDR3 nucleotides are TGCAGCGTTGATCCCCCGCCCGCACAGAAGACATATGGCTACACCTTC.

The count of this clone is one. The chain recombines TRBV6-1 with TRBJ1-1; 7 nucleotides match TRBD1. Looked up from germline, CDR1 is MNHNS and CDR2 is SASEGT. Unmatched junction bases numbered 5, after V lost 2 bases and J lost 2 bases. The CDR3 consists of 15 residues. CDR3 residues: CASSEPGTDNTEAFF. The CDR3 DNA is TGTGCCAGCAGTGAACCCGGGACAGATAACACTGAAGCTTTCTTT.

Written as DNA, the CDR3 is TGTGCCAGCAGTCCCATGGGACTAGCGGAAGAGACCCAGTACTTC. Its translation is CASSPMGLAEETQYF. The chain has TRBV27 and TRBJ2-5, with 11 positions matching TRBD2. The CDR3 length is 15 residues. Germline CDR1 and CDR2: MNHEY and SMNVEV (reference sequence). Losses at the gene ends were 5 bases for V and 3 bases for J; bases not matched to a gene: 5.

V and J are TRBV27 and TRBJ1-2; TRBD1 might be the D (5 bases). The CDR3 length is 12 residues. Trimming took off 5 bases at V and 8 bases at J, with 12 bases between the two ends. The germline V gene encodes CDR1 MNHEY and CDR2 SMNVEV (reference sequence). Here the CDR3 DNA reads TGTGCCAGCAGTACAATAGGGGTCGGCTACACCTTC. Translation gives CASSTIGVGYTF.

V usage is TRBV7-2 and J usage is TRBJ2-7; 9 bases are a match to TRBD2. CDR1 is SGHTA, CDR2 FQGNSA, per germline. This CDR3 region has 18 residues. Trimming at V came to 0 bases and at J to 2 bases, leaving 11 bases not matched to a gene. The CDR3 DNA sequence: TGTGCCAGCAGCTTAGCAGGGTTAGCGGGGGCCGCCGCCTACGAGCAGTACTTC. Residues: CASSLAGLAGAAAYEQYF. The entire variable domain, with the rest obtained from reference TRBV7-2 and TRBJ2-7, is as follows: GAGVSQSPSNKVTEKGKDVELRCDPISGHTALYWYRQSLGQGLEFLIYFQGNSAPDKSGLPSDRFSAERTGGSVSTLTIQRTQQEDSAVYLCASSLAGLAGAAAYEQYFGPGTRLTVT.

The chain uses TRBV7-9 and TRBJ1-4; no clear D gene. The CDR3 consists of 16 residues. The ends were cut back, 4 bases at V and 8 bases at J, with 20 bases in the middle. Looked up from germline, CDR1 is SEHNR and CDR2 is FQNEAQ (reference sequence). CDR3 nucleotide sequence: TGTGCCAGCAGCTCAGAGAGACAAGGCATGAGAGAAAAACTGTTTTTT. Amino acids: CASSSERQGMREKLFF.

The V gene is TRBV7-3, the J gene TRBJ2-2; 11 nucleotides match TRBD1. Unmatched junction bases numbered 9, after V lost 8 bases and J lost 7 bases. The V gene's germline CDR1 is SGHTA and CDR2 FQGTGA. The CDR3 runs to 15 residues. CDR3 bases: TGTGCCAGCTCGCCGGGACAGGGGGGTGTCGGGGAGCTGTTTTTT. It specifies CASSPGQGGVGELFF.

The CDR3 loop is CASSDHRETQYF. CDR3 coding DNA: TGTGCCAGCAGTGATCATCGGGAGACCCAGTACTTC. The chain combines TRBV2 with TRBJ2-5; D is unclear. Trimming cost V 3 bases and J 5 bases, with 7 bases left between them. The CDR3 runs 12 residues. Germline V gives CDR1 SNHLY, CDR2 FYNNEI.

This rearrangement joins TRBV6-5 to TRBJ2-5, with a possible D match to TRBD1 (6 bases). The CDR3 covers 13 residues. Germline values: CDR1 MNHEY, CDR2 SVGAGI. Trimming removed 2 bases at V and 4 bases at J, with 8 bases between. In nucleotides, the CDR3 is TGTGCCAGCAGTTACAGGGGGAGAGAGACCCAGTACTTC. Translating gives CASSYRGRETQYF.

This sequence joins TRBV2 and TRBJ2-3, with TRBD2 identical over 11 bases. CDR3 length: 16 amino acids. The ends lost 4 bases at V and 1 base at J; junction bases unmatched: 4. Germline V gives CDR1 SNHLY, CDR2 FYNNEI. The CDR3 nucleotides are TGTGCCAGCAGTGCCCTAGCGGGGGGACGCACAGATACGCAGTATTTT. This gives the protein CASSALAGGRTDTQYF.

Details on this clone: Other DNA sequences in the sample encode the same CDR3. The chain is built from TRBV9 and TRBJ2-3, with TRBD2 matching 7 bases. Germline CDR1 reads SGDLS; CDR2 reads YYNGEE. This CDR3 region has 13 residues. Trimming cost V 7 bases and J 0 bases; bases outside gene matches: 2. The CDR3 region is CASGGESTDTQYF. As DNA, the CDR3 is TGTGCCAGCGGGGGGGAGAGCACAGATACGCAGTATTTT. Filled out from reference TRBV9 and TRBJ2-3, the complete variable domain reads DSGVTQTPKHLITATGQRVTLRCSPRSGDLSVYWYQQSLDQGLQFLIQYYNGEERAKGNILERFSAQQFPDLHSELNLSSLELGDSALYFCASGGESTDTQYFGPGTRLTVL.

The DNA for the CDR3 is TGTGCCAGCAGCGTAGGTAGGACTAGCGGAACTAGCACAGATACGCAGTATTTT. This sequence encodes CASSVGRTSGTSTDTQYF. The V gene is TRBV9, the J gene TRBJ2-3, with TRBD2 matching 10 bases. J gave up 0 bases and V 0 bases, and 7 bases lay outside the gene matches. Looked up from germline, CDR1 is SGDLS and CDR2 is YYNGEE. There are 18 residues in the CDR3.

J is TRBJ2-2 and V is TRBV18; 10 positions match TRBD2. The V and J ends lost 2 bases and 2 bases, in that order; junction bases with no gene match: 2. This CDR3 spans 16 amino acids. The germline V gene encodes CDR1 KGHSH and CDR2 LQKENI. The CDR3 DNA sequence: TGTGCCAGCTCACCAGGACTAGCGGTTAACACCGGGGAGCTGTTTTTT. Residues: CASSPGLAVNTGELFF.

This clone was recorded once. The V and J genes are TRBV5-1 and TRBJ2-5; possibly TRBD1 for D (6 bases). The CDR3 has 18 residues. V gave up 4 bases and J gave up 1 base, with 23 bases separating them. Per germline, CDR1 SGHRS and CDR2 YFSETQ. CDR3 in DNA: TGCGCCAGCAGCCCTCAGGGGTTGGGGGCCCCGGTCCAAGAGACCCAGTACTTC. Protein: CASSPQGLGAPVQETQYF.

The chain combines TRBV9 with TRBJ1-2, with 7 bases matching TRBD1. CDR1 and CDR2 from the germline V gene are SGDLS and YYNGEE. V lost 2 bases and J lost 6; bases outside the gene matches: 13. The CDR3 has 16 residues. The DNA of the CDR3 is TGTGCCAGCAGCGTGGAAGGGGGCGCAAGGGGAAATGGCTACACCTTC. This encodes CASSVEGGARGNGYTF.

This clone was counted a single time. The chain recombines TRBV28 with TRBJ1-1; D gene ambiguous. The ends were cut back, 1 base at V and 7 bases at J, with 13 bases in the middle. The CDR3 is made up of 14 amino acids. Germline loops: CDR1 MDHEN, CDR2 SYDVKM. CDR3 in amino acids: CASSLSYRRGEAFF. The CDR3, as DNA: TGTGCCAGCAGTTTATCGTACCGACGGGGTGAAGCTTTCTTT.

The chain carries TRBV13 and TRBJ1-1; possible D gene TRBD1, 5 bases. The CDR3 consists of 14 residues. The ends were cut back, 7 bases at V and 5 bases at J, with 17 bases in the middle. Germline values: CDR1 PRHDT, CDR2 FYEKMQ (reference sequence). The CDR3 DNA follows: TGTGCCAGCATCGACAGCGGGGAAAAGACTGAAGCTTTCTTT. As protein: CASIDSGEKTEAFF.

The chain combines TRBV4-1 with TRBJ2-7, with D possibly being TRBD2 (6 bases). The CDR3 has 15 amino acids. Trimming shortened V by 3 bases and J by 1 base, and 13 bases separated the two germline ends. Germline CDR1 MGHRA, CDR2 YSYEKL. CDR3 region: CASSHGPGLSYEQYF. CDR3 nucleotides: TGCGCCAGCAGCCATGGACCGGGACTGTCCTACGAGCAGTACTTC.

This chain joins TRBV28 and TRBJ1-2; TRBD1 matches at 12 bases. Looked up from germline, CDR1 is MDHEN and CDR2 is SYDVKM. This CDR3 is built from 15 residues. The ends lost 10 bases at V and 4 bases at J; junction bases unmatched: 10. DNA of the CDR3: TGTGCCACACGGGACAGGGGGCAAAGGAGCTATGGCTACACCTTC. Translation gives CATRDRGQRSYGYTF.

This clone came up a few times. The rearrangement joins TRBV5-1 to TRBJ1-4; unclear D gene. V was cut by 4 bases and J by 8 bases, with 15 bases left in between. CDR3 length equals 14 residues. CDR1 and CDR2 from the germline V gene are SGHRS and YFSETQ. CDR3 loop: CASSTGERGEKLFF. For the CDR3, the DNA is TGCGCCAGCAGCACCGGGGAGAGAGGAGAAAAACTGTTTTTT. The full variable domain, completed using reference TRBV5-1 and TRBJ1-4, is KAGVTQTPRYLIKTRGQQVTLSCSPISGHRSVSWYQQTPGQGLQFLFEYFSETQRNKGNFPGRFSGRQFSNSRSEMNVSTLELGDSALYLCASSTGERGEKLFFGSGTQLSVL.

This clone turned up a few times. The chain joins TRBV2 to TRBJ2-3; 7 bases map to TRBD1. The CDR3 sequence is 18 residues long. CDR1 is SNHLY, CDR2 FYNNEI, per germline. V lost 6 bases and J lost 2; bases outside the gene matches: 17. As DNA, the CDR3 is TGTGCCAGCAGCAAACTACTGCTAGGGGGCCAGCCCACAGATACGCAGTATTTT. Protein sequence: CASSKLLLGGQPTDTQYF.

This clone was seen a few times. The chain joins TRBV29-1 to TRBJ1-6, with 9 bases that match TRBD1. After removal of 5 bases from V and 10 bases from J, the junction contained 6 bases not matched to a gene. The CDR3 is made up of 13 amino acids. The germline V gene encodes CDR1 SQVTM and CDR2 ANQGSEA. CDR3 protein: CSVRDRDASPLHF. CDR3 DNA: TGCAGCGTTCGGGACAGGGACGCGTCACCCCTCCACTTT.

The chain carries TRBV15 and TRBJ1-4, with unresolved D. Germline assignment: CDR1 LNHNV and CDR2 YYDKDF (reference sequence). The CDR3 has 19 amino acids. Trimming took 0 bases from V and 0 from J, leaving 17 bases between them. The CDR3 here is CATSRDTILEIATNEKLFF. The CDR3 DNA reads as TGTGCCACCAGCAGAGATACGATCCTAGAGATCGCAACTAATGAAAAACTGTTTTTT.

This rearrangement joins TRBV5-4 to TRBJ2-7; the match to TRBD1 covers 10 bases. V lost 4 bases and J lost 3; bases outside the gene matches: 4. Germline CDR1 reads SGHNT; CDR2 reads YYREEE (reference sequence). The CDR3 consists of 14 residues. The CDR3 loop is CASSQRDRGYEQYF. The CDR3 DNA reads TGTGCCAGCAGCCAGAGGGACAGGGGCTACGAGCAGTACTTC.

J is TRBJ2-5 and V is TRBV30, with D possibly matching TRBD1 (6 bases). V was shortened by 5 bases and J by 1 base, with 11 bases between the two germline ends. The germline V gene has CDR1 GTSNPN and CDR2 SVGIG (reference sequence). This CDR3 spans 13 amino acids. CDR3 in amino acids: CAWDRRLQETQYF. CDR3 bases: TGTGCCTGGGACAGGCGACTCCAAGAGACCCAGTACTTC.

This clone was detected a few times. The J gene is TRBJ2-3, the V gene TRBV11-3, with D perhaps TRBD2 (5 bases). CDR3 size: 15 residues. Germline values: CDR1 SGHNT, CDR2 YENEEA. The germline V and J ends were trimmed by 1 base and 2 bases, with 10 bases remaining between them. CDR3 DNA: TGTGCCAGCAGCTTAGCGGGGAGTTACACAGATACGCAGTATTTT. Translating gives CASSLAGSYTDTQYF. The full variable domain, its missing parts supplied by reference TRBV11-3 and TRBJ2-3, is EAGVVQSPRYKIIEKKQPVAFWCNPISGHNTLYWYLQNLGQGPELLIRYENEEAVDDSQLPKDRFSAERLKGVDSTLKIQPAELGDSAVYLCASSLAGSYTDTQYFGPGTRLTVL.

The CDR3 sequence: CASSSDSGRYEQYF. CDR3 nucleotides: TGCGCCAGCAGCTCAGATAGCGGGCGATACGAGCAGTACTTC. The chain employs TRBV4-1 and TRBJ2-7; 7 nucleotides line up with TRBD2. Germline trimming cut 5 bases from V and 4 bases from J; bases unmatched to any gene: 8. This CDR3 spans 14 amino acids. CDR1 and CDR2 from the germline V gene are MGHRA and YSYEKL.